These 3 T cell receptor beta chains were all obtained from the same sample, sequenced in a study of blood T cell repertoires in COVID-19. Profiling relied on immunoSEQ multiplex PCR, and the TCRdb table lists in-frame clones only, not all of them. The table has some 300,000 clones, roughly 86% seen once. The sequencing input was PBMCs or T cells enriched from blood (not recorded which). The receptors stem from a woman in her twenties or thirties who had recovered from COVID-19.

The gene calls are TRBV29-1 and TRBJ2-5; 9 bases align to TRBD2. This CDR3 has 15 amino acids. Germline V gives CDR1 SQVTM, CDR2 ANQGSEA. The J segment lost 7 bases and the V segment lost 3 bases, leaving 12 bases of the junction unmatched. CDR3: CSVDARGGLQGTQYF. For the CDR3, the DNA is TGCAGCGTTGACGCGCGGGGGGGACTCCAGGGGACCCAGTACTTC.

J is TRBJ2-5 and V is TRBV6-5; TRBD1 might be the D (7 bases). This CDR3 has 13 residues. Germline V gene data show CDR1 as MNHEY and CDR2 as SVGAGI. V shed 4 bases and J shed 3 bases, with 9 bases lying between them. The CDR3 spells CASSFRGEETQYF. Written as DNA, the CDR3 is TGTGCCAGCAGTTTCAGGGGGGAAGAGACCCAGTACTTC.

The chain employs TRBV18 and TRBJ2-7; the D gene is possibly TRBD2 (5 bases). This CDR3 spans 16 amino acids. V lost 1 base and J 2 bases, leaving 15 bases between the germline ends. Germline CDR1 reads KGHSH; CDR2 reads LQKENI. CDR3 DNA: TGTGCCAGCTCACCACGAACTCTCCCGGGAACCTACGAGCAGTACTTC. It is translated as CASSPRTLPGTYEQYF.